The clone carrying this T cell receptor beta chain was observed many times. Its cognate antigen is unknown. It was by quantitative 5'-RACE with molecular barcodes that TCR beta libraries were made. TCRdb used MiXCR to reprocess the 5' RACE reads, holding one entry per CDR3 protein. Of approximately 400,000 distinct CDR3 sequences in the sample, more than 15% were seen once. The sample belongs to a study of CD8 T cells in ankylosing spondylitis. General study points: Ankylosing spondylitis blood appeared to be characterized by a TCR beta motif of about 8 highly homologous variants.

Trimming stripped 0 bases from V and 2 bases from J, with 15 bases between. CDR3 length: 16 amino acids. Per the germline V gene, CDR1 is SGHRS and CDR2 is YFSETQ. The receptor was isolated from a male donor with ankylosing spondylitis. This rearrangement joins TRBV5-1 to TRBJ2-7; possibly TRBD1 for D (5 bases). Source material: blood, either unsorted or a sorted T cell fraction (not recorded which). The CDR3 reads CASSLGKGRITYEQYF. The CDR3 DNA sequence: TGCGCCAGCAGCTTGGGTAAGGGGCGAATAACCTACGAGCAGTACTTC.